This paragraph covers one T cell receptor beta chain sequence. Original processing notes: Quantification of nucleated cells was approximated via reference gene primer amplification. Data came from immunoSEQ multiplex PCR; TCRdb stores just in-frame clones and leaves some out. Clone size and V and J calls were adopted from that table, with D and trimming inferred from the DNA. The sample holds some 130,000 clones, around 87% seen once. The data originate from a study of blood T cell repertoires in COVID-19. Across the whole study: Both acute and convalescent COVID-19 samples were obtained from the United States, Italy and Spain.

Per germline, CDR1 SGHAT and CDR2 FQNNGV. The CDR3 sequence is 16 residues long. Trimming pared 2 bases from V and 4 bases from J, leaving 14 bases between. The sequence was obtained from a woman aged 60 to 75 with acute or convalescent COVID-19. The sample comprised peripheral blood. The chain links TRBV11-2 to TRBJ2-2, with D maybe TRBD2 (6 bases). DNA for the CDR3: TGTGCCAGCAGCTTACTCGGGGGTAGGAGCACCGGGGAGCTGTTTTTT. It translates to CASSLLGGRSTGELFF.